The rows below give T cell receptor beta chains drawn from one sample of a study of Ad26.COV2.S vaccination and SARS-CoV-2 variants. Profiling relied on immunoSEQ multiplex PCR, and the TCRdb table lists in-frame clones only, not all of them. The sample contains fewer than 400,000 clones, around 90% of which appear only once. The source material was peripheral blood, sampled in a trial of Ad26.COV2.S vaccine versus placebo. These receptors were taken from a person aged 18-60 years who received the Ad26.COV2.S COVID-19 vaccine or a placebo. Both conserved end residues are part of each CDR3. Each record gives: D gene, J gene, V gene, clone size, CDR3 protein, CDR3 DNA. D genes are given only for firm matches. Part of the rows lack a size; the others show once, few, many or a class for expanded clones.

D gene: .; J gene: TRBJ2-1; V gene: TRBV19; clone size: .; CDR3 protein: CASRRDRPGEQFF; CDR3 DNA: TGTGCCAGTAGACGGGACCGTCCGGGTGAGCAGTTCTTC
D gene: .; J gene: TRBJ2-5; V gene: TRBV19; clone size: .; CDR3 protein: CASAGTYQETQYF; CDR3 DNA: TGTGCCAGTGCCGGGACATATCAAGAGACCCAGTACTTC
D gene: .; J gene: TRBJ2-5; V gene: TRBV18; clone size: once; CDR3 protein: CASSPRPIETQYF; CDR3 DNA: TGTGCCAGCTCACCACGCCCCATTGAGACCCAGTACTTC
D gene: .; J gene: TRBJ1-1; V gene: TRBV18; clone size: .; CDR3 protein: CASSLDTGRNTEAFF; CDR3 DNA: TGTGCCAGCTCACTGGATACAGGGAGGAACACTGAAGCTTTCTTT
D gene: TRBD1; J gene: TRBJ2-7; V gene: TRBV19; clone size: .; CDR3 protein: CASSIGRGPYEQYF; CDR3 DNA: TGTGCCAGTAGTATAGGCAGGGGGCCCTACGAGCAGTACTTC
D gene: TRBD2; J gene: TRBJ2-1; V gene: TRBV4-1; clone size: .; CDR3 protein: CASRTSGGAPTFF; CDR3 DNA: TGCGCCAGCCGGACTAGCGGGGGGGCCCCTACATTCTTC
D gene: .; J gene: TRBJ1-1; V gene: TRBV19; clone size: .; CDR3 protein: CATAGPEAFF; CDR3 DNA: TGTGCCACCGCAGGACCTGAAGCTTTCTTT
D gene: .; J gene: TRBJ1-5; V gene: TRBV7-6; clone size: .; CDR3 protein: CASSLDSNQPQHF; CDR3 DNA: TGTGCCAGCAGCCTCGATAGCAATCAGCCCCAGCATTTT
D gene: .; J gene: TRBJ2-2; V gene: TRBV19; clone size: .; CDR3 protein: CASSVGANTGELFF; CDR3 DNA: TGTGCCAGTAGTGTTGGGGCGAACACCGGGGAGCTGTTTTTT
D gene: TRBD1; J gene: TRBJ2-1; V gene: TRBV30; clone size: .; CDR3 protein: CAWSVGTGNYNEQFF; CDR3 DNA: TGTGCCTGGAGTGTAGGGACAGGGAACTACAATGAGCAGTTCTTC
D gene: .; J gene: TRBJ2-7; V gene: TRBV27; clone size: .; CDR3 protein: CATSTFPYEQYF; CDR3 DNA: TGTGCCACGTCAACATTTCCGTACGAGCAGTACTTC
D gene: .; J gene: TRBJ2-1; V gene: TRBV6-1; clone size: .; CDR3 protein: CASSEEAETYNEQFF; CDR3 DNA: TGTGCCAGCAGTGAAGAAGCGGAGACCTACAATGAGCAGTTCTTC
D gene: .; J gene: TRBJ1-1; V gene: TRBV6-4; clone size: .; CDR3 protein: CASSDVNTEAFF; CDR3 DNA: TGTGCCAGCAGTGATGTGAACACTGAAGCTTTCTTT
D gene: TRBD1; J gene: TRBJ1-1; V gene: TRBV7-9; clone size: .; CDR3 protein: CASSPPRGQGDEAFF; CDR3 DNA: TGTGCCAGCAGCCCACCCCGGGGACAGGGGGATGAAGCTTTCTTT
D gene: .; J gene: TRBJ1-2; V gene: TRBV19; clone size: .; CDR3 protein: CATSDSVRSGYTF; CDR3 DNA: TGTGCCACTAGTGACTCTGTTAGGAGTGGCTACACCTTC
D gene: .; J gene: TRBJ2-3; V gene: TRBV7-2; clone size: .; CDR3 protein: CASGSYGGGTDTQYF; CDR3 DNA: TGTGCCAGCGGAAGTTACGGGGGCGGGACAGATACGCAGTATTTT
D gene: .; J gene: TRBJ2-7; V gene: TRBV12-5; clone size: .; CDR3 protein: CASGLGPPAGFVDEQYF; CDR3 DNA: TGTGCTAGTGGTTTGGGGCCCCCTGCGGGGTTCGTCGACGAGCAGTACTTC
D gene: TRBD1; J gene: TRBJ1-1; V gene: TRBV19; clone size: .; CDR3 protein: CASSITGGYTEAFF; CDR3 DNA: TGTGCCAGTAGTATAACAGGGGGTTACACTGAAGCTTTCTTT
D gene: .; J gene: TRBJ1-5; V gene: TRBV18; clone size: .; CDR3 protein: CASSPPDRNQPQHF; CDR3 DNA: TGTGCCAGCTCACCTCCTGACAGGAATCAGCCCCAGCATTTT
D gene: .; J gene: TRBJ1-2; V gene: TRBV28; clone size: .; CDR3 protein: CASIPRRHYGYTF; CDR3 DNA: TGTGCCAGCATTCCCCGGCGGCACTATGGCTACACCTTC
D gene: .; J gene: TRBJ1-1; V gene: TRBV18; clone size: .; CDR3 protein: CASSQGDTEAFF; CDR3 DNA: TGTGCCAGCTCACAGGGCGACACTGAAGCTTTCTTT
D gene: .; J gene: TRBJ1-4; V gene: TRBV25-1; clone size: once; CDR3 protein: CATLGQGNEKLFF; CDR3 DNA: TGTGCCACCCTGGGTCAGGGGAATGAAAAACTGTTTTTT
D gene: .; J gene: TRBJ2-1; V gene: TRBV6-2/TRBV6-3; clone size: .; CDR3 protein: CASRLGGQDEQFF; CDR3 DNA: TGTGCCAGCCGCCTCGGGGGCCAGGATGAGCAGTTCTTC
D gene: .; J gene: TRBJ1-1; V gene: TRBV7-2; clone size: .; CDR3 protein: CASAPGRANTEAFF; CDR3 DNA: TGTGCCAGCGCCCCCGGGCGGGCGAACACTGAAGCTTTCTTT
D gene: .; J gene: TRBJ2-3; V gene: TRBV4-3; clone size: .; CDR3 protein: CASSQVGGATDTQYF; CDR3 DNA: TGCGCCAGCAGCCAAGTCGGCGGGGCCACAGATACGCAGTATTTT
D gene: .; J gene: TRBJ1-4; V gene: TRBV5-1; clone size: .; CDR3 protein: CASSGTATNEKLFF; CDR3 DNA: TGCGCCAGCAGCGGAACAGCTACTAATGAAAAACTGTTTTTT
D gene: .; J gene: TRBJ1-1; V gene: TRBV7-9; clone size: .; CDR3 protein: CAISGEKNTEAFF; CDR3 DNA: TGTGCCATCTCGGGGGAAAAGAACACTGAAGCTTTCTTT
D gene: .; J gene: TRBJ1-1; V gene: TRBV18; clone size: .; CDR3 protein: CAGLPSQPNTEAFF; CDR3 DNA: TGTGCCGGACTACCTAGTCAGCCGAACACTGAAGCTTTCTTT
D gene: TRBD2; J gene: TRBJ2-7; V gene: TRBV11-3; clone size: .; CDR3 protein: CASSLGPGGGYEQYF; CDR3 DNA: TGTGCCAGCAGCTTAGGCCCCGGGGGGGGCTACGAGCAGTACTTC
D gene: .; J gene: TRBJ1-2; V gene: TRBV5-4; clone size: .; CDR3 protein: CASSSPATNYGYTF; CDR3 DNA: TGTGCCAGCAGCTCTCCCGCCACTAACTATGGCTACACCTTC
D gene: .; J gene: TRBJ1-2; V gene: TRBV3-1/TRBV3-2; clone size: .; CDR3 protein: CASSQVRGQLTNYGYTF; CDR3 DNA: TGTGCCAGCAGCCAAGTCCGGGGCCAACTTACTAACTATGGCTACACCTTC
D gene: .; J gene: TRBJ1-5; V gene: TRBV19; clone size: .; CDR3 protein: CASSIRDPTSRPQHF; CDR3 DNA: TGTGCCAGTAGTATCCGGGACCCAACCTCGAGGCCCCAGCATTTT
D gene: TRBD2; J gene: TRBJ2-5; V gene: TRBV7-2; clone size: .; CDR3 protein: CASSSGLAGALQETQYF; CDR3 DNA: TGTGCCAGCAGCTCCGGACTAGCGGGGGCCCTTCAAGAGACCCAGTACTTC
D gene: .; J gene: TRBJ1-1; V gene: TRBV7-2; clone size: .; CDR3 protein: CASSLWPWTFF; CDR3 DNA: TGTGCCAGCAGCTTATGGCCTTGGACTTTCTTT
D gene: TRBD2; J gene: TRBJ2-1; V gene: TRBV7-2; clone size: .; CDR3 protein: CASSSRRLAGGSTYNEQFF; CDR3 DNA: TGTGCCAGCAGCTCCCGTAGACTAGCGGGGGGGTCTACCTACAATGAGCAGTTCTTC
D gene: TRBD2; J gene: TRBJ2-1; V gene: TRBV2; clone size: .; CDR3 protein: CASSSGLAGDDEQFF; CDR3 DNA: TGTGCCAGCAGCTCGGGACTAGCGGGAGATGATGAGCAGTTCTTC
D gene: .; J gene: TRBJ2-3; V gene: TRBV2; clone size: .; CDR3 protein: CASKGREGTDTQYF; CDR3 DNA: TGTGCCAGCAAGGGCAGGGAAGGAACAGATACGCAGTATTTT
D gene: .; J gene: TRBJ1-2; V gene: TRBV20-1; clone size: .; CDR3 protein: CSAGRNYGYTF; CDR3 DNA: TGCAGCGCTGGACGGAACTATGGCTACACCTTC
D gene: .; J gene: TRBJ2-2; V gene: TRBV29-1; clone size: .; CDR3 protein: CSVVDPHTGELFF; CDR3 DNA: TGCAGCGTTGTCGACCCACACACCGGGGAGCTGTTTTTT
D gene: .; J gene: TRBJ1-4; V gene: TRBV27; clone size: .; CDR3 protein: CASSTRANEKLFF; CDR3 DNA: TGTGCCAGCAGTACCAGGGCGAATGAAAAACTGTTTTTT
D gene: .; J gene: TRBJ1-2; V gene: TRBV6-2/TRBV6-3; clone size: few; CDR3 protein: CASSYKWQGRNGYTF; CDR3 DNA: TGTGCCAGCAGTTACAAGTGGCAGGGAAGGAATGGCTACACCTTC
D gene: .; J gene: TRBJ1-2; V gene: TRBV3-1/TRBV3-2; clone size: few; CDR3 protein: CASSQDGIMGYGYTF; CDR3 DNA: TGTGCCAGCAGCCAAGACGGGATAATGGGCTATGGCTACACCTTC